This T cell receptor (beta chain) was captured in a study of blood T cell repertoires in COVID-19. Study at large: Sources were T cells, B-cell-depleted T cells, or PBMCs; the material itself was cDNA or gDNA.

V lost 3 bases and J lost 1; bases outside the gene matches: 3. Germline-derived CDR1 and CDR2 are SEHNR and FQNEAQ (reference sequence). This CDR3 is built from 16 residues. Generated by immunoSEQ multiplex PCR, the TCRdb table keeps only in-frame clones and is missing some. Among 200,000 to 250,000 clones listed, about 90% were seen once. No more than 2 weeks before study entry, exposed participants had met a case of COVID-19. Sequenced: PBMCs or T cells enriched from blood (not recorded which). This sequence joins TRBV7-9 and TRBJ1-4, with 9 positions matching TRBD1. The TCR sequence derives from a woman aged 30 to 39 who had been exposed to COVID-19. CDR3 coding DNA: TGTGCCAGCAGCTTTGACAGGGGGGTAACTAATGAAAAACTGTTTTTT. Translated: CASSFDRGVTNEKLFF.